What follows is one TCR beta chain and its context. Its specificity is not known. TCR beta CDR3 region amplification was performed from RNA transcripts. A first-round RT-PCR of the TCR CDR3 used the HTBI primer set. TCRdb re-derived calls from the multiplex PCR reads in MiXCR, one entry per CDR3 protein. The sample shows 300,000 to 450,000 distinct CDR3 sequences, more than 11% of them seen only once. These data originate in a study of T cells in Graves' hyperthyroidism and ophthalmopathy. The overall study: The authors collected peripheral blood at initial diagnosis, before any treatment. Study-wide points: The model forecast ophthalmopathy, anticipating it by a median around 6.5 months before onset. Ophthalmopathy was separated from stable hyperthyroidism by a 13 V-J model.

Patients counted as stable if ophthalmopathy did not develop within 18 months. Losses at the gene ends were 6 bases for V and 2 bases for J; bases not matched to a gene: 11. The CDR3 spans 16 residues. Per germline, CDR1 SGHAT and CDR2 FQNNGV. This sequence was found in an older woman with Graves' hyperthyroidism. The sequenced sample consisted of blood. This chain links TRBV11-2 with TRBJ1-1, with TRBD1 matching 8 bases. The CDR3 loop reads CASSSRQGRYNTEAFF. CDR3 DNA: TGTGCCAGCAGTTCCCGACAGGGGCGATATAACACTGAAGCTTTCTTT.